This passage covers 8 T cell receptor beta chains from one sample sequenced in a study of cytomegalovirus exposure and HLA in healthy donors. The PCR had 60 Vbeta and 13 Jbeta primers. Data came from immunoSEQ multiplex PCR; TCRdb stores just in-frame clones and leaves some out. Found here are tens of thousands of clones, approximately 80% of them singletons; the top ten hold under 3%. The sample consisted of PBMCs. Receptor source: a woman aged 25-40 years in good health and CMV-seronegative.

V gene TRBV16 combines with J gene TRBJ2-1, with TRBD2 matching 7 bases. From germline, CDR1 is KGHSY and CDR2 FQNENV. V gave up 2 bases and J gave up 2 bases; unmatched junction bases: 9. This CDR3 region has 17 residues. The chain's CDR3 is CASSQKISGATYNEQFF. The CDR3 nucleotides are TGTGCCAGCAGCCAAAAGATAAGCGGGGCTACCTACAATGAGCAGTTCTTC.

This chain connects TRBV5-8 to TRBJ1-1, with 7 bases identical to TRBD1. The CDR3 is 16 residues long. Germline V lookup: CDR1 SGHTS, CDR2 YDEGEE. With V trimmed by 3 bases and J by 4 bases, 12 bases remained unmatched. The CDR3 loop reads CASSSTRQGISTEAFF. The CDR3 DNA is TGTGCCAGCAGCTCCACCCGACAGGGAATAAGCACTGAAGCTTTCTTT.

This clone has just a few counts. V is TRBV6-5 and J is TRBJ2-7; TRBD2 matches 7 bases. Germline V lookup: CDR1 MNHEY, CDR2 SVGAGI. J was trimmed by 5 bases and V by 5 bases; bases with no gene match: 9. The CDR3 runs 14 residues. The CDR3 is CASSRAGPGHEQYF. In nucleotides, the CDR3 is TGTGCCAGCAGTCGAGCGGGACCGGGGCACGAGCAGTACTTC.

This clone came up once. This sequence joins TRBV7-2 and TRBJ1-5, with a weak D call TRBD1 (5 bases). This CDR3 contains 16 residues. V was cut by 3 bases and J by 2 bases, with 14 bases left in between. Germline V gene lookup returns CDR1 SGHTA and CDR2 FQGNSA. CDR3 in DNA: TGTGCCAGCAGCTTTGGGATCCAGGGTCGCAATCAGCCCCAGCATTTT. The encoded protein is CASSFGIQGRNQPQHF.

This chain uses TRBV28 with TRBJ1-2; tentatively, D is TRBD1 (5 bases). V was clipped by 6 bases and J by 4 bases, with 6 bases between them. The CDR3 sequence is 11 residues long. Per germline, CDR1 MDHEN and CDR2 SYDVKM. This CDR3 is CASSDSYGYTF. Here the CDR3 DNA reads TGTGCCAGCAGCGACAGCTATGGCTACACCTTC.

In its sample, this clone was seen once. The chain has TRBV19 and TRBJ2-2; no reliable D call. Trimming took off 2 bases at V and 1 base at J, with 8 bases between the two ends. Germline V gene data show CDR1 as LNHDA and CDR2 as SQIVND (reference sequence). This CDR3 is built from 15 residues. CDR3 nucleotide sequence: TGTGCCAGTAGTATAAAGCTCGAGAACACCGGGGAGCTGTTTTTT. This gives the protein CASSIKLENTGELFF.

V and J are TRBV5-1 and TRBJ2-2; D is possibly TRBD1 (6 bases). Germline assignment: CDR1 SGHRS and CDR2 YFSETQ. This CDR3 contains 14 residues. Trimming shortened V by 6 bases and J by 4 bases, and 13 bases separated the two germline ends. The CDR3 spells CASTPGAVTGELFF. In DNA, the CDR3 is TGCGCCAGCACACCAGGGGCCGTCACCGGGGAGCTGTTTTTT.

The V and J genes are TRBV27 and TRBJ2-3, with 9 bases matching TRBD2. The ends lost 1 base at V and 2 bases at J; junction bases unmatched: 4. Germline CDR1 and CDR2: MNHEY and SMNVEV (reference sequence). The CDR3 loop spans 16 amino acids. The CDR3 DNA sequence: TGTGCCAGCAGTTTATACAGCGGGGGGCCCACAGATACGCAGTATTTT. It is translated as CASSLYSGGPTDTQYF.